This TCR beta chain was documented in a study of blood T cell repertoires in COVID-19. Study as a whole: The United States, Italy and Spain provided the acute and convalescent COVID-19 samples.

Individuals aged roughly 18 to 100 years were recruited from roughly 23 US areas. This CDR3 comprises 13 residues. Germline V lookup: CDR1 KGHDR, CDR2 SFDVKD. V was pared by 8 bases and J by 5 bases, with 13 bases between. Clones were sequenced by immunoSEQ multiplex PCR, and TCRdb holds only the in-frame ones, with some missing. The sample consists of about 320,000 clones, 75% to 90% of them appearing once. Sequencing was performed on PBMCs or T cells enriched from blood (not recorded which). The source is a man aged 60-69 years who had recovered from COVID-19. This chain connects TRBV24-1 to TRBJ2-3; D is perhaps TRBD2 (6 bases). As DNA, the CDR3 is TGTGCCACCACGGGGGAAGGGAAAGATACGCAGTATTTT. It is translated as CATTGEGKDTQYF.